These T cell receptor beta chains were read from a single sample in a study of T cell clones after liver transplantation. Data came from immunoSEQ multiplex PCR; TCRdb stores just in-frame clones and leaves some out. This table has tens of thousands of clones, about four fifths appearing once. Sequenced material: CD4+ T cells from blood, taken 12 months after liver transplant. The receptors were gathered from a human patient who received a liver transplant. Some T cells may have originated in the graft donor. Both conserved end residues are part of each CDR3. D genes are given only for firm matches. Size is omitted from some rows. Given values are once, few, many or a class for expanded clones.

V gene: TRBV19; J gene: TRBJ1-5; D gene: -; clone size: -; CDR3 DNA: TGTGCCAGTAGTATAGACGGAGGGACTGCGGGCAATCAGCCCCAGCATTTT; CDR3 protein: CASSIDGGTAGNQPQHF
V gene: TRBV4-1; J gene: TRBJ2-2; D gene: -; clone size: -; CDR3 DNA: TGCGCCAGCAGCCAAGGGGGGATGGACGGCGACACCGGGGAGCTGTTTTTT; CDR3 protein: CASSQGGMDGDTGELFF
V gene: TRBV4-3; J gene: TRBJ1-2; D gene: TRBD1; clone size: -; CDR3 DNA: TGCGCCAGCAGCCAAGGGTGGGGACAGGTCGGAACCTATGGCTACACCTTC; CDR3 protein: CASSQGWGQVGTYGYTF
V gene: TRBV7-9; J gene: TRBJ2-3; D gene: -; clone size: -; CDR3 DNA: TGTGCCAGCAGCTTAGGAGGATTTAAGTCTTTAGATACGCAGTATTTT; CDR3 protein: CASSLGGFKSLDTQYF
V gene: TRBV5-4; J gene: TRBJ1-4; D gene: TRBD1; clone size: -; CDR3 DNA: TGTGCCAGCAGCTTGGGCAGGGGGAATGAAAAACTGTTTTTT; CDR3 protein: CASSLGRGNEKLFF
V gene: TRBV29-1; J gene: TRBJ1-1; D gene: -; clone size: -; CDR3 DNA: TGCAGCGTTGCACGTGGAGGGTTTGGGACTGAAGCTTTCTTT; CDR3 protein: CSVARGGFGTEAFF
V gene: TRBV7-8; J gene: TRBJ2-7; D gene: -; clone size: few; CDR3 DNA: TGTGCCAGCAGCCCATTAAATGGGTACGAGCAGTACTTC; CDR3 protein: CASSPLNGYEQYF
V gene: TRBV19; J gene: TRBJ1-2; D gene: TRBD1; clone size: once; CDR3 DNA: TGTGCCAGTAGTATAGCGACAGGGGATGGCTACACCTTC; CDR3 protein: CASSIATGDGYTF
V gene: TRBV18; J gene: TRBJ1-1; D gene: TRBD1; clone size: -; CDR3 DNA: TGTGCCAGCTCACCCCGGACAGGGTCAGGGACTGAAGCTTTCTTT; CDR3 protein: CASSPRTGSGTEAFF
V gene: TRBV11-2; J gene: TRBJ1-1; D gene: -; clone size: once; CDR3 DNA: TGTGCCAGCAGCTTAGAAAGCGTATGGGGTGCTGAAGCTTTCTTT; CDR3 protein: CASSLESVWGAEAFF
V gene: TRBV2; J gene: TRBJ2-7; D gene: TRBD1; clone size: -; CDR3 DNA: TGTGCCAGCAGTGAAGGGACAGGGACCGAGCAGTACTTC; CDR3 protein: CASSEGTGTEQYF
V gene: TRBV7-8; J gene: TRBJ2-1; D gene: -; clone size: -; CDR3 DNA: TGTGCCAGCAGCTTATCGGGGCCCTACAATGAGCAGTTCTTC; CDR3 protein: CASSLSGPYNEQFF
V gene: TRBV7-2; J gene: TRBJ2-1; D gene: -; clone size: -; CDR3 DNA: TGTGCCAGCAGCTTAGGGTATTGGGGCTTGGCGGACAATGAGCAGTTCTTC; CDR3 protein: CASSLGYWGLADNEQFF
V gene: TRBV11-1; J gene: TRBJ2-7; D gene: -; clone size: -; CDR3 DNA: TGTGCCAGCAGTCCAGTCTCCTACGAGCAGTACTTC; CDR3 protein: CASSPVSYEQYF
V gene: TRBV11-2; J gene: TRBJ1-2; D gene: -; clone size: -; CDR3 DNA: TGTGCCAGCAGCTTAGTAGGCATTGCATACTATGGCTACACCTTC; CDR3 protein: CASSLVGIAYYGYTF
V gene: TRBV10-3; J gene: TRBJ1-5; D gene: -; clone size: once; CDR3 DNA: TGTGCCATCAGTGAGGACAAGTTAGGCAATCAGCCCCAGCATTTT; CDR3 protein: CAISEDKLGNQPQHF
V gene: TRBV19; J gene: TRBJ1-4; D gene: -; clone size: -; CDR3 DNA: TGTGCCAGTAGTTCTTCGTCGTGGGACAAGAATGAAAAACTGTTTTTT; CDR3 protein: CASSSSSWDKNEKLFF
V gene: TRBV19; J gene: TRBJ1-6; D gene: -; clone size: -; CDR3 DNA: TGTGCCAGTAGTACCGAGGGGGTCGGTTCACCCCTCCACTTT; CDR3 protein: CASSTEGVGSPLHF